A selection of T cell receptor beta chains follows, all from one sample in a study of blood T cell repertoires in COVID-19. Some clones are missing from TCRdb's copy, which holds only in-frame ones; the method was immunoSEQ multiplex PCR. The repertoire holds 120,000 or so clones, with approximately 90% as singletons. Sequencing was performed on peripheral blood. All receptors derive from a woman in her fifties or sixties with acute or convalescent COVID-19. Both conserved end residues are part of each CDR3. D genes are given only for firm matches. Size tells how often a clone was seen (once, few, many) or the class of an expanded clone, and some rows leave it out.

d_call	j_call	v_call	clone_size	cdr3_nt	cdr3_aa
TRBD1	TRBJ2-3	TRBV7-2	-	TGTGCCAGCAGCTTAGAGGTGGTAAGGGGGCCGGACACAGATACGCAGTATTTT	CASSLEVVRGPDTDTQYF
-	TRBJ2-3	TRBV27	-	TGTGCCGTTAGCACGCCTAGCACAGATACGCAGTATTTT	CAVSTPSTDTQYF
TRBD1	TRBJ1-2	TRBV27	-	TGTGCCAGCAGTGTGGAACCGGGACAGGGAAGGTATGGCTACACCTTC	CASSVEPGQGRYGYTF
-	TRBJ1-3	TRBV30	-	TGTGCCTGGAGTGTCTGGAGCTCTGGAAACACCATATATTTT	CAWSVWSSGNTIYF
-	TRBJ1-4	TRBV6-2/TRBV6-3	-	TGTGCCAGCAGTTCACAGGAGCCGAATGAAAAACTGTTTTTT	CASSSQEPNEKLFF
TRBD1	TRBJ1-2	TRBV19	few	TGTGCCAGTAGATTCACGACAGGGGGGACCCGTCATGGCTACACCTTC	CASRFTTGGTRHGYTF
TRBD1	TRBJ2-1	TRBV6-5	-	TGTGCCAGTTCAGGGGGTAGGGCCGGCAATGAGCAGTTCTTC	CASSGGRAGNEQFF
-	TRBJ2-7	TRBV9	-	TGTGCCAGCAGCGTAGGGAGCAGATCCTACGAGCAGTACTTC	CASSVGSRSYEQYF
-	TRBJ1-5	TRBV19	-	TGTGCCAGTAGTATAGATCGGGGTCCGTTTCGATTTAATCAGCCCCAGCATTTT	CASSIDRGPFRFNQPQHF
-	TRBJ2-5	TRBV5-4	-	TGTGCCAGCAGCTTGGAAGGACATCCTGGGGAGACCCAGTACTTC	CASSLEGHPGETQYF
TRBD1	TRBJ1-2	TRBV7-6	once	TGTGCCAGCAGCTCCGCGCCGACAGGGGAGTTTGGCTACACCTTC	CASSSAPTGEFGYTF
TRBD2	TRBJ2-3	TRBV13	-	TGTGCCAGCAGCCTTGCAACTAGCGGGGAGGGAGATACGCAGTATTTT	CASSLATSGEGDTQYF
-	TRBJ1-6	TRBV19	-	TGTGCCAGTACCGAGGGATCCGGAGGTGGTTCACCCCTCCACTTT	CASTEGSGGGSPLHF
-	TRBJ1-2	TRBV5-1	once	TGCGCCAGCAGCGAACGGACAGACCACACCGGGGGCTACACCTTC	CASSERTDHTGGYTF
TRBD2	TRBJ2-1	TRBV7-2	-	TGTGCCAGCAGCCTGACTAGCGGGGGAGTGAATGAGCAGTTCTTC	CASSLTSGGVNEQFF
-	TRBJ1-5	TRBV2	-	TGTGCCAGCGGGGGGTCCCTGGGCCAGCCCCAGCATTTT	CASGGSLGQPQHF
TRBD1	TRBJ1-5	TRBV2	-	TGTGCCAGCGACAGGGGCGATCAGCCCCAGCATTTT	CASDRGDQPQHF
-	TRBJ2-7	TRBV20-1	few	TGCAGTGCTTCCTCAGGCCACGAGCAGTACTTC	CSASSGHEQYF
-	TRBJ1-1	TRBV6-2/TRBV6-3	-	TGTGCCAGCAGTTACTTTGGCGGAGACACTGAAGCTTTCTTT	CASSYFGGDTEAFF
TRBD1	TRBJ1-1	TRBV11-3	-	TGTGCCAGCAGCCCGGGACAGGGGGCGAGTGAAGCTTTCTTT	CASSPGQGASEAFF
-	TRBJ2-7	TRBV2	-	TGTGCCAGCAGTGAACAGGCTACTCTCTCCTACGAGCAGTACTTC	CASSEQATLSYEQYF
TRBD1	TRBJ1-1	TRBV2	-	TGTGCCAGTAACTTGAGGACAGGGGCGGTTGAAGCTTTCTTT	CASNLRTGAVEAFF
-	TRBJ2-7	TRBV6-4	-	TGTGCCAGCAGCGTTACGGACAGATCCTACGAGCAGTACTTC	CASSVTDRSYEQYF
TRBD2	TRBJ2-1	TRBV11-2	-	TGTGCCAGCAGCTTACGTGGGGGACTAGCGGGGTACAATGAGCAGTTCTTC	CASSLRGGLAGYNEQFF
-	TRBJ1-4	TRBV3-1/TRBV3-2	few	TGTGCCAGCAGCCAAGATCAGAATAATGAAAAACTGTTTTTT	CASSQDQNNEKLFF
-	TRBJ1-1	TRBV19	few	TGTGCCAGTAGTGCCGATTTTTGGGGGCCAGAAGCTTTCTTT	CASSADFWGPEAFF
-	TRBJ2-4	TRBV25-1	-	TGTGCCTCACAAAACACCCCCGAAAACATTCAGTACTTC	CASQNTPENIQYF
TRBD1	TRBJ2-2	TRBV5-4	-	TGTGCCAGCAGCTTGGCTGGGACAGGGAACACCGGGGAGCTGTTTTTT	CASSLAGTGNTGELFF
-	TRBJ1-3	TRBV6-6	-	TGTGCCAGCAGCGACAGCCTCTCTGGAAACACCATATATTTT	CASSDSLSGNTIYF
-	TRBJ1-2	TRBV19	few	TGTGCCAGTAGTATAACAGGGATAGGGAGAGGGTATGGCTACACCTTC	CASSITGIGRGYGYTF
-	TRBJ1-1	TRBV5-8	once	TGTGCCAGCAGCCCTTTGACTGAAGCTTTCTTT	CASSPLTEAFF
-	TRBJ1-5	TRBV7-8	-	TGTGCCAGCAGCCTTACTGGTAATCAGCCCCAGCATTTT	CASSLTGNQPQHF
TRBD1	TRBJ2-5	TRBV11-2	-	TGTGCCAGCAGCCACAAAGACAGGGGCCAGACCCAGTACTTC	CASSHKDRGQTQYF
-	TRBJ2-3	TRBV5-4	-	TGTGCCAGCAGCTTCGGGGGTAGCGGCACAGATACGCAGTATTTT	CASSFGGSGTDTQYF
TRBD1	TRBJ1-2	TRBV3-1/TRBV3-2	once	TGTGCCAGCAGCCAACAACAGGGGGCTAACTATGGCTACACCTTC	CASSQQQGANYGYTF
TRBD1	TRBJ1-2	TRBV5-1	-	TGCGCCAGCAGCCAGGACAGGTCCTATGGCTACACCTTC	CASSQDRSYGYTF
-	TRBJ2-7	TRBV19	-	TGTGCCAGTAGTATAGGGTCAGGAACCTACGAGCAGTACTTC	CASSIGSGTYEQYF
TRBD1	TRBJ1-2	TRBV12-5	-	TGTGCTAGTGGACTAGGACAGGGCGGGGGCTACACCTTC	CASGLGQGGGYTF
TRBD2	TRBJ2-1	TRBV5-1	-	TGCGCCAGCAGCTACCTGGGAGGGGCTTTTTCCTACAATGAGCAGTTCTTC	CASSYLGGAFSYNEQFF
TRBD1	TRBJ2-2	TRBV7-9	-	TGTGCCAGCTTGGGGACAGGGGGGAACACCGGGGAGCTGTTTTTT	CASLGTGGNTGELFF
-	TRBJ2-1	TRBV12-3/TRBV12-4	-	TGTGCCAGCACTAGCTACAATGAGCAGTTCTTC	CASTSYNEQFF